The clone carrying this T cell receptor beta chain was picked up one time. The antigen remains unidentified. This record belongs to a study of siplizumab effects on memory and regulatory T cells. The study's findings and limits: In unstimulated cells, naive T cells appeared more diverse than memory T cells and seemed major alloresponse contributors.

Method: immunoSEQ multiplex PCR; TCRdb's copy keeps in-frame clones and lacks some. The data show about 120,000 clones, roughly 94% seen once. The CDR3 covers 15 residues. CDR1 and CDR2 (germline): SGHAT, FQNNGV. V gave up 5 bases and J gave up 1 base; unmatched junction bases: 4. Sequencing was done on a sample of non-Treg CD4+ T cells sorted from blood. This clonotype was sampled from a human donor in good health. The chain has TRBV11-2 and TRBJ2-2, with 7 bases matching TRBD2. The CDR3 here is CASSAGTKNTGELFF. CDR3 sequence (DNA): TGTGCCAGCAGCGCCGGGACTAAGAACACCGGGGAGCTGTTTTTT.